This entry lists 15 T cell receptor beta chains sequenced from one sample in a study of T-cell reconstitution after alpha-beta-depleted transplantation in children listed by TCRdb under 2016. The receptor library was made with PCR. Sequenced on an Illumina HiSeq 2500. TCR library preparation used molecular barcoding, with unique molecular identifiers applied to normalize quantification of the TCRbeta repertoire. TCRdb reprocessing: public reads trimmed at Q25 with fastp, clones called with MiXCR, in-frame beta chains kept. CDR3 protein sequences are deduplicated, and each keeps its most common genes and DNA. This sample is represented by around 400,000 distinct CDR3 sequences; approximately 10% of them were singletons. Together, the top ten hold over 4.5% of the sample. Sequencing was performed on PBMCs from the stem cell graft donor, taken from the stem cell graft. Source of these receptors: a human donor who donated a stem cell graft to a child with acute myeloid leukemia.

The table lists this clonotype with a few counts. The V call is TRBV6-1, the J call TRBJ2-2; 12 bases map to TRBD2. Germline CDR1 reads MNHNS; CDR2 reads SASEGT. CDR3 length: 15 amino acids. J gave up 3 bases and V 4 bases, and 0 bases lay outside the gene matches. CDR3 sequence reads: CASSGTSGDTGELFF. CDR3 DNA sequence: TGTGCCAGCAGTGGGACTAGCGGGGACACCGGGGAGCTGTTTTTT.

With respect to this clonotype: A read error may be the cause here, since a much bigger clone is one base away. The rearrangement joins TRBV12-3 or TRBV12-4 to TRBJ1-6; TRBD1 agrees at 7 bases. Trimming at V came to 6 bases and at J to 5 bases, leaving 4 bases not matched to a gene. CDR3 length: 14 residues. The CDR3 sequence: CASSGQANNSPLHF. For the CDR3, the DNA is TGTGCCAGCAGCGGACAGGCAAATAATTCACCCCTCCACTTT.

This clonotype showed up many times. The CDR3 DNA reads as TGTGCCAGCAGTTCCCAGCCGGGGGCAGATACGCAGTATTTT. It translates to CASSSQPGADTQYF. The rearrangement uses TRBV12-3 or TRBV12-4 and TRBJ2-3, with D possibly TRBD2 on 6 matching bases. Trimming left V 4 bases short and J 4 bases short, with 12 bases between. CDR3 size: 14 residues.

This sequence joins TRBV29-1 and TRBJ2-1, with D possibly being TRBD1 or TRBD2 (8 bases each). Germline V CDR1 and CDR2: SQVTM, ANQGSEA. Trimming left V 1 base short and J 0 bases short, with 13 bases between. The length of the CDR3 is 16 residues. CDR3 in DNA: TGCAGCGTTGAAGGGACAGGGACTAGCTCCTACAATGAGCAGTTCTTC. It codes for CSVEGTGTSSYNEQFF.

The chain joins TRBV5-1 to TRBJ2-2, with D hard to call. V was trimmed by 0 bases and J by 3 bases, leaving 9 bases between them. This CDR3 spans 15 amino acids. Per germline, CDR1 SGHRS and CDR2 YFSETQ. The DNA for the CDR3 is TGCGCCAGCAGCTTGGCCATCGGGTACACCGGGGAGCTGTTTTTT. Its protein product is CASSLAIGYTGELFF.

This clonotype has a count of ten or more. This sequence joins TRBV2 and TRBJ2-7, with D perhaps TRBD1 (5 bases). Between the trimmed V and J ends, which lost 6 bases and 1 base, there was a span of 13 bases. The CDR3 is 14 residues long. Germline V gene sequence: CDR1 SNHLY, CDR2 FYNNEI. This CDR3 is CASRVGDLSYEQYF. Written as DNA, the CDR3 is TGTGCCAGCAGGGTAGGGGATTTGTCCTACGAGCAGTACTTC.

Only a few counts were recorded for this clonotype. The V gene is TRBV7-2, the J gene TRBJ2-7; D uncertain. This CDR3 region has 14 residues. V lost 0 bases and J lost 7, with 13 bases in between. Germline-derived CDR1 and CDR2 are SGHTA and FQGNSA. DNA for the CDR3: TGTGCCAGCAGCTTAGCCCTGGGCAGTGGGGAGCAGTACGTC. This sequence encodes CASSLALGSGEQYV.

This clonotype was recorded at least ten times. This chain uses TRBV6-5 with TRBJ1-1; D possibly corresponds to TRBD1 (6 bases). Germline V gene data show CDR1 as MNHEY and CDR2 as SVGAGI. Deletions cut 7 bases from V and 4 bases from J, with 16 bases between. This CDR3 is built from 14 residues. CDR3 loop: CASTLLGGLTEAFF. The CDR3 DNA reads as TGTGCCAGCACCTTACTAGGGGGGCTCACTGAAGCTTTCTTT.

This clonotype has only a few counts. The genes are TRBV20-1 and TRBJ2-5; 7 bases map to TRBD2. In germline, CDR1 is DFQATT, CDR2 SNEGSKA (reference sequence). This CDR3 is 13 amino acids long. The V segment lost 0 bases and the J segment 2 bases; nucleotides outside the gene matches: 0. The DNA for the CDR3 is TGCAGTGCTAGAGAGGGACTACAAGAGACCCAGTACTTC. This sequence encodes CSAREGLQETQYF.

This chain uses TRBV20-1 with TRBJ1-1; TRBD1 might be the D (5 bases). The CDR3 spans 13 residues. V gave up 5 bases and J gave up 10 bases, with 20 bases separating them. Per the germline V gene, CDR1 is DFQATT and CDR2 is SNEGSKA (reference sequence). As DNA, the CDR3 is TGCAGTGCTTCCCATTACCCCGTTCAGGGAGCTTTCTTT. It specifies CSASHYPVQGAFF.

This clonotype was seen more than once but under ten times. The CDR3: CASSQVGLGQPQHF. The CDR3 coding sequence is TGCGCCAGCAGCCAAGTGGGTCTGGGGCAGCCCCAGCATTTT. This chain links TRBV4-1 with TRBJ1-5, with D hard to call. The ends were cut back, 1 base at V and 7 bases at J, with 11 bases in the middle. Per the germline V gene, CDR1 is MGHRA and CDR2 is YSYEKL. There are 14 residues in the CDR3.

In this sample, this clonotype turned up a few times. The chain carries TRBV20-1 and TRBJ2-7; 9 nucleotides line up with TRBD2. The CDR3 sequence is 14 residues long. Germline CDR1 reads DFQATT; CDR2 reads SNEGSKA (reference sequence). The V gene end was trimmed by 4 bases and the J gene end by 3 bases; junction bases not matched to a gene: 7. This chain's CDR3 is CSAISRAGGYEQYF. The CDR3 DNA reads as TGCAGTGCTATAAGTAGAGCGGGAGGCTACGAGCAGTACTTC.

CDR3: CSARDLRGSGSTDTQYF. In nucleotides, the CDR3 is TGCAGTGCTAGAGATCTGAGGGGGTCGGGTAGCACAGATACGCAGTATTTT. V and J are TRBV20-1 and TRBJ2-3; possibly TRBD1 for D (6 bases). Germline CDR1 and CDR2: DFQATT and SNEGSKA (reference sequence). The CDR3 has 17 residues. The V end was cut by 0 bases, the J end by 0 bases, with 16 bases between.

V is TRBV20-1 and J is TRBJ2-1; the D gene is possibly TRBD2 (5 bases). The V and J ends lost 1 base and 5 bases respectively, with 15 bases between them. CDR3 size: 15 residues. Germline V gene data show CDR1 as DFQATT and CDR2 as SNEGSKA (reference sequence). The CDR3 region has the DNA TGCAGTGCTAGAGTATCGGGGTCTGTCAACAATGAGCAGTTCTTC. Protein: CSARVSGSVNNEQFF.

This clonotype was seen repeatedly, ten times or more. The V call is TRBV15, the J call TRBJ2-3, with unresolved D. With 0 bases removed from V and 6 bases from J, the gap between germline ends came to 10 bases. Germline CDR1 LNHNV, CDR2 YYDKDF (reference sequence). The CDR3 covers 14 residues. The CDR3 nucleotides are TGTGCCACCAGCAGAGATCGTGATAGGGATACGCAGTATTTT. Protein sequence: CATSRDRDRDTQYF.